One and the same sample provided the 19 T cell receptor beta chains below, sequenced in a study of T cell repertoires and HLA-DP antigens. Antigens of these TCRs are unknown. TCRdb keeps only in-frame clones here, not all; method: immunoSEQ multiplex PCR. Here the sample spans approximately 73,000 clones, about 82% being singletons. The sample was CD4+ T cells from PBMCs. These receptor sequences come from a man in his sixties in good health and CMV-seronegative.

V usage is TRBV25-1 and J usage is TRBJ2-5; D perhaps matches TRBD1 (6 bases). V was pared by 5 bases and J by 6 bases, with 19 bases between. The CDR3 length is 15 residues. Germline values: CDR1 MGHDK, CDR2 SYGVNS. The CDR3: CASSKTGHGSKTQYF. CDR3 sequence (DNA): TGTGCCAGCAGTAAGACGGGACACGGTTCGAAGACCCAGTACTTC.

The chain links TRBV19 to TRBJ1-2, with 8 bases matching TRBD1. Germline V gene sequence: CDR1 LNHDA, CDR2 SQIVND (reference sequence). V dropped 4 bases and J dropped 2; count of bases not matched to a gene: 6. The CDR3 totals 15 residues. In DNA, the CDR3 is TGTGCCAGTAGTACCCCCCGGGACAGGAACTATGGCTACACCTTC. This encodes CASSTPRDRNYGYTF.

The table lists this clone with a count of one. For the CDR3, the DNA is TGTGCCAGCAGCGAACTAGCGGGAGTGAGGGAGGAGACCCAGTACTTC. Its translation is CASSELAGVREETQYF. The chain carries TRBV13 and TRBJ2-5; 11 bases line up with TRBD2. The CDR3 length is 16 residues. The trim removed 5 bases at V and 5 bases at J, leaving 10 bases unmatched. Germline-derived CDR1 and CDR2 are PRHDT and FYEKMQ (reference sequence).

J is TRBJ2-1 and V is TRBV18; D call uncertain. The V gene's germline CDR1 is KGHSH and CDR2 LQKENI. The CDR3 length is 13 residues. Trimming left V 3 bases short and J 6 bases short, with 9 bases between. CDR3 coding DNA: TGTGCCAGCTCACCCCTACCGCGCAATGAGCAGTTCTTC. Encoded protein: CASSPLPRNEQFF.

The V and J genes are TRBV27 and TRBJ1-5; no clear D. Germline V gives CDR1 MNHEY, CDR2 SMNVEV (reference sequence). The V gene lost 2 bases and the J gene lost 8 bases, with 13 bases spanning the gap. This CDR3 is built from 14 residues. This CDR3 is CASSLVQAREPQHF. CDR3 sequence (DNA): TGTGCCAGCAGTTTAGTCCAGGCGAGAGAGCCCCAGCATTTT.

This sequence joins TRBV18 and TRBJ1-1; no reliable D call. V lost 6 bases to trimming and J lost 1 base, with 9 bases between them. This CDR3 region has 13 residues. The germline V gene encodes CDR1 KGHSH and CDR2 LQKENI. CDR3 in amino acids: CASSPDKNTEAFF. CDR3 DNA sequence: TGTGCCAGCTCGCCTGACAAGAACACTGAAGCTTTCTTT. Together with reference TRBV18 and TRBJ1-1, the CDR3 gives the full variable domain: NAGVMQNPRHLVRRRGQEARLRCSPMKGHSHVYWYRQLPEEGLKFMVYLQKENIIDESGMPKERFSAEFPKEGPSILRIQQVVRGDSAAYFCASSPDKNTEAFFGQGTRLTVV.

The chain employs TRBV9 and TRBJ2-1; the match to TRBD1 covers 7 bases. V dropped 3 bases and J dropped 4; count of bases not matched to a gene: 16. The germline V gene has CDR1 SGDLS and CDR2 YYNGEE. This CDR3 is built from 18 residues. The CDR3 DNA sequence: TGTGCCAGCAGCGAGGGGCCCCCGGGACAGCGGCTTTACAATGAGCAGTTCTTC. As protein: CASSEGPPGQRLYNEQFF. The full variable domain, with the rest looked up from reference TRBV9 and TRBJ2-1, is DSGVTQTPKHLITATGQRVTLRCSPRSGDLSVYWYQQSLDQGLQFLIQYYNGEERAKGNILERFSAQQFPDLHSELNLSSLELGDSALYFCASSEGPPGQRLYNEQFFGPGTRLTVL.

The chain joins TRBV27 to TRBJ1-1, with 7 bases fitting TRBD1. This CDR3 comprises 14 residues. Germline values: CDR1 MNHEY, CDR2 SMNVEV (reference sequence). V lost 3 bases, J lost 0 bases, and 1 base stayed unmatched. CDR3: CASSLTGLNTEAFF. The CDR3 nucleotides read TGTGCCAGCAGTTTGACAGGGCTGAACACTGAAGCTTTCTTT.

Within the sample, this clone is medium-sized. The rearrangement joins TRBV19 to TRBJ2-7; D uncertain. The germline V gene has CDR1 LNHDA and CDR2 SQIVND (reference sequence). This CDR3 is 15 amino acids long. Trimming stripped 6 bases from V and 6 bases from J, with 21 bases between. CDR3 sequence reads: CASRKARAETFEQYF. CDR3 DNA: TGTGCCAGTAGGAAGGCACGCGCTGAAACCTTCGAGCAGTACTTC.

The chain combines TRBV19 with TRBJ2-2; D remains ambiguous. Germline V gene lookup returns CDR1 LNHDA and CDR2 SQIVND (reference sequence). The CDR3 spans 14 residues. Between the trimmed V and J ends, which lost 4 bases and 3 bases, there was a span of 9 bases. Here the CDR3 DNA reads TGTGCCAGTAGTAGCGGCAGCTACACCGGGGAGCTGTTTTTT. Translating gives CASSSGSYTGELFF.

The rearrangement uses TRBV4-1 and TRBJ1-1, with D possibly being TRBD1 (6 bases). The CDR3 loop spans 16 amino acids. Trimming stripped 1 base from V and 1 base from J, with 13 bases between. Germline V lookup: CDR1 MGHRA, CDR2 YSYEKL. DNA of the CDR3: TGCGCCAGCAGCCAAGGTGTAGGGGGGGGGAACACTGAAGCTTTCTTT. Translating gives CASSQGVGGGNTEAFF.

The chain employs TRBV19 and TRBJ1-2, with a tentative D call TRBD1 (5 bases). The V end was cut by 4 bases, the J end by 6 bases, with 15 bases between. The CDR3 consists of 14 residues. The germline gives CDR1 LNHDA, CDR2 SQIVND (reference sequence). CDR3 loop: CASSRTGDGDGYTF. In nucleotides, the CDR3 is TGTGCCAGTAGTAGAACGGGGGATGGCGATGGCTACACCTTC.

The sample holds a few counts of this clone. V usage is TRBV6-5 and J usage is TRBJ1-2; perhaps TRBD1 as D (5 bases). V was shortened by 2 bases and J by 8 bases, with 9 bases between the two germline ends. The V gene's germline CDR1 is MNHEY and CDR2 SVGAGI. This CDR3 comprises 12 residues. In DNA, the CDR3 is TGTGCCAGCAGTTACAGGGGAGGAGGCTACACCTTC. Translation gives CASSYRGGGYTF.

The V gene is TRBV4-3, the J gene TRBJ2-5, with D unclear. The germline V gene has CDR1 LGHNA and CDR2 YSLEER. There are 13 residues in the CDR3. Trimming cost V 0 bases and J 5 bases, with 7 bases left between them. CDR3: CASSQDIGETQYF. The CDR3 region has the DNA TGCGCCAGCAGCCAAGATATCGGGGAGACCCAGTACTTC.

This chain uses TRBV4-3 with TRBJ2-2; TRBD2 might be the D (6 bases). With 0 bases removed from V and 7 bases from J, the gap between germline ends came to 9 bases. The germline CDR1 and CDR2 sequences are LGHNA and YSLEER. This CDR3 is 14 amino acids long. CDR3 DNA sequence: TGCGCCAGCAGCCAAGACCGGGGGTTCGGGGAGCTGTTTTTT. It yields the protein CASSQDRGFGELFF.

This rearrangement joins TRBV4-3 to TRBJ2-3; 11 bases are a match to TRBD2. V lost 4 bases, J lost 2 bases, and 8 bases stayed unmatched. The CDR3 covers 17 residues. Germline loops: CDR1 LGHNA, CDR2 YSLEER. The DNA for the CDR3 is TGCGCCAGCAGCCTGTTCACTAGCGGGGGAAACACAGATACGCAGTATTTT. This encodes CASSLFTSGGNTDTQYF.

This clone was counted a few times. The chain is built from TRBV29-1 and TRBJ1-2, with unresolved D. This CDR3 comprises 11 residues. Per the germline V gene, CDR1 is SQVTM and CDR2 is ANQGSEA. Trimming took 8 bases from V and 4 from J, leaving 11 bases between them. The CDR3 spells CSLWSSYGYTF. The CDR3 DNA is TGCAGCCTCTGGAGTTCCTATGGCTACACCTTC.

The V gene is TRBV6-4, the J gene TRBJ2-1; TRBD1 might be the D (6 bases). The germline gives CDR1 MRHNA, CDR2 SNTAGT. V lost 2 bases and J lost 3, with 11 bases in between. This CDR3 is built from 15 residues. The DNA of the CDR3 is TGTGCCAGCAGTGACAGCAGGGGTGGCTACAATGAGCAGTTCTTC. Amino acid sequence: CASSDSRGGYNEQFF.

This clone was seen only once. The V gene is TRBV7-8, the J gene TRBJ2-2; no reliable D call. V shed 1 base and J shed 6 bases, with 15 bases lying between them. Germline values: CDR1 SGHVS, CDR2 FQNEAQ. The CDR3 has 16 amino acids. The CDR3 sequence is CASSLVLGRFPGELFF. The DNA of the CDR3 is TGTGCCAGCAGCTTAGTCCTTGGTCGGTTCCCCGGGGAGCTGTTTTTT.